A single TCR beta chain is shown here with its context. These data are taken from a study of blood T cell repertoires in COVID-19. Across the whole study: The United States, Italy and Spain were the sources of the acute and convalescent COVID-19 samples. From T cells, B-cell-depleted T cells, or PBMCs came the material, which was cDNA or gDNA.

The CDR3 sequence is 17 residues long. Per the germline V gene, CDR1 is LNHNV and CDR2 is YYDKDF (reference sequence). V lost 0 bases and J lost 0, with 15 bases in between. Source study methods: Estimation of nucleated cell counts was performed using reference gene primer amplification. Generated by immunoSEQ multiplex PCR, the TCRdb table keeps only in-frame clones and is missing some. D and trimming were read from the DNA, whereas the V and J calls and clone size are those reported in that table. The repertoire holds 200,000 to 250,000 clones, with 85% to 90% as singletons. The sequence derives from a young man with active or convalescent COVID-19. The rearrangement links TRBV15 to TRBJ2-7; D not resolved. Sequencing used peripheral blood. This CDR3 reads CATSRDLAPVSSYEQYF. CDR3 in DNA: TGTGCCACCAGCAGAGATTTGGCTCCCGTCTCCTCCTACGAGCAGTACTTC.